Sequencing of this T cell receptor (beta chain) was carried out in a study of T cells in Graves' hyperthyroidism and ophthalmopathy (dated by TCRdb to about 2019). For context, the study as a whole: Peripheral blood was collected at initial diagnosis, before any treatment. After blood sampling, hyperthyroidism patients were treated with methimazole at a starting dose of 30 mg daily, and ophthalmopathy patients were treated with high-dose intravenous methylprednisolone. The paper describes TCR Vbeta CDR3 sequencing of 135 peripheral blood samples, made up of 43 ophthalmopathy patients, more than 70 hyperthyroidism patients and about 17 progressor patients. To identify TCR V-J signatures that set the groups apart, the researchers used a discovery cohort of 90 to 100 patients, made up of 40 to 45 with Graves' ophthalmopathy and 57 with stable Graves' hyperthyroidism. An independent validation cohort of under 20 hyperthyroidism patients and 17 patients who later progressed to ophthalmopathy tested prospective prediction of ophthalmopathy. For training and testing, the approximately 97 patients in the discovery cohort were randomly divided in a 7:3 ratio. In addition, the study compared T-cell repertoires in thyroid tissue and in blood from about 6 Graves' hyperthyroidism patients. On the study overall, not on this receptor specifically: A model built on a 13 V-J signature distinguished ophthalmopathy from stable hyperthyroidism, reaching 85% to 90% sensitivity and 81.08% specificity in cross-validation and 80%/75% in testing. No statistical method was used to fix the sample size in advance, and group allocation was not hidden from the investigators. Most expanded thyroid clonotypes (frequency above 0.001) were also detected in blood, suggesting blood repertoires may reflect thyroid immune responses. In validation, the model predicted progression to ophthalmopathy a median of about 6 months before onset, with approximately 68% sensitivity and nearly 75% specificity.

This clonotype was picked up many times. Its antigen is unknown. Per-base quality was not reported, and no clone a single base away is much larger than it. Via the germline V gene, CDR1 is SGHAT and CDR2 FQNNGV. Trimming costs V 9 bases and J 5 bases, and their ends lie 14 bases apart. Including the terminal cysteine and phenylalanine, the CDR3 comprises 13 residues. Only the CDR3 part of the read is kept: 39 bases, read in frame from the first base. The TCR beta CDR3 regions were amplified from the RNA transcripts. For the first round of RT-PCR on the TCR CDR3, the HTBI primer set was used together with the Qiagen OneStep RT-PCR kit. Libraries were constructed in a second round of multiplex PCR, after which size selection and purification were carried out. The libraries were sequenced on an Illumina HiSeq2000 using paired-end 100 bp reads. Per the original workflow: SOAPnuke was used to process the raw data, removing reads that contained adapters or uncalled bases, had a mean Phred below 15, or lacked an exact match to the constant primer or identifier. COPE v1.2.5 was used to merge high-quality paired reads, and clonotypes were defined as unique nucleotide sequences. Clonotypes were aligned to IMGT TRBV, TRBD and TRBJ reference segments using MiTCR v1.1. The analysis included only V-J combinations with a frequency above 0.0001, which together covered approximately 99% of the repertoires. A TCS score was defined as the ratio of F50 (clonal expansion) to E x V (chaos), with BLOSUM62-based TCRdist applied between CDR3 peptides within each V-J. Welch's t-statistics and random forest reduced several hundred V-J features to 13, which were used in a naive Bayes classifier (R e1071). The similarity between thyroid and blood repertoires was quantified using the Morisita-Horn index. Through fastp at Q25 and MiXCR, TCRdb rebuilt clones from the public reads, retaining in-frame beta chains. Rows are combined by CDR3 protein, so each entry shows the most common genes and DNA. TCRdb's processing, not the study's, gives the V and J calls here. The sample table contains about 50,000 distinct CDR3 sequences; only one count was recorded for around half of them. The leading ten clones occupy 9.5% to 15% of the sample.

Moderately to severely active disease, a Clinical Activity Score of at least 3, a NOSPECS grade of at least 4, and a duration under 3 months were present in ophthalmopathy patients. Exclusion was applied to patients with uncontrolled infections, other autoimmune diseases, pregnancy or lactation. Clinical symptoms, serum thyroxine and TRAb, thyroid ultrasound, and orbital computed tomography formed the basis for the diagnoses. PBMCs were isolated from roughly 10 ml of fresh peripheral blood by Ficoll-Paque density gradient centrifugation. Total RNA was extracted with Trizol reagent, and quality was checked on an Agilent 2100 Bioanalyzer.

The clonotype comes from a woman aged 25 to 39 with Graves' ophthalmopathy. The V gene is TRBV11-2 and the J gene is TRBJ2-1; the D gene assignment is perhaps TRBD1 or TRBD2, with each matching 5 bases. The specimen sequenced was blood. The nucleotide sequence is TGTGCCAGTGGGCCAGGGAGAGACAATGAGCAGTTCTTC. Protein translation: CASGPGRDNEQFF.